This T cell receptor (beta chain) was documented in a study of T cells after posttransplantation cyclophosphamide. The CDR3 has 14 amino acids. Germline loops: CDR1 SGHTA, CDR2 FQGNSA. V dropped 3 bases and J dropped 3 bases, with 9 bases sitting between them. TCRdb keeps only in-frame clones here, not all; method: immunoSEQ multiplex PCR. Among 10,000 to 15,000 clones listed, approximately 80% were seen once. V usage is TRBV7-2 and J usage is TRBJ1-5; a possible D gene is TRBD1 (5 bases). The sample comprised memory CD4+ T cells sorted from PBMCs. This receptor was identified in a man aged 50 to 59 in good health, CMV-negative, and a related stem cell transplant donor. CDR3 coding DNA: TGTGCCAGCAGCTTCGCGGGACCCAATCAGCCCCAGCATTTT. Protein: CASSFAGPNQPQHF.